This TCR beta chain was retrieved from a study of long-term antiretroviral therapy in people with HIV. V lost 2 bases and J lost 4, with 11 bases in between. This CDR3 has 14 amino acids. The germline gives CDR1 SGHTA, CDR2 FQGTGA. Researchers ran immunoSEQ v3.0 at survey level. TCRdb's copy holds only in-frame clones and misses some; the assay was immunoSEQ multiplex PCR. The data contain about 26,000 clones, approximately 80% of them seen just once; the ten biggest clones take up roughly 5%. The source was unsorted PBMCs, collected 1.1 years before starting antiretroviral therapy. This clonotype was obtained from a woman in her 30s with HIV. The J gene is TRBJ1-1, the V gene TRBV7-3; possible D gene TRBD1, 6 bases. This CDR3 is CASSLEGGFTEAFF. CDR3 sequence (DNA): TGTGCCAGCAGCTTAGAGGGGGGGTTCACTGAAGCTTTCTTT.